Listed below are T cell receptor beta chains from one sample, sequenced in a study of T cell repertoires in cytomegalovirus infection. Antigens of these TCRs are unknown. TCRdb reanalysed the reads using MiXCR and keeps one entry per CDR3 protein. The repertoire has about 920,000 distinct CDR3 sequences, roughly 30% of them found once; the top ten carry about 14%. Here the sequenced sample was cultured CD8+ T cells from PBMCs, taken from culture after CMV antigen stimulation. These receptors were obtained from a human donor in good health (CMV status not recorded). Some clones in this sample may be carry-over from other donors' samples. Each CDR3 is given with its conserved first and last residue. The D gene is left open where the match is weak. A row's size may be missing; if present it is once, few, many or a size class.

>TRBV25-1|.|TRBJ1-5|.
CASSARLSNQPQHF
TGTGCCAGCAGTGCCAGGCTCAGCAATCAGCCCCAGCATTTT
>TRBV6-2/TRBV6-3|TRBD1|TRBJ1-1|.
CASIQQGMNTEAFF
TGTGCCAGCATTCAACAGGGGATGAACACTGAAGCTTTCTTT
>TRBV7-6|.|TRBJ2-7|.
CASSLGWGREYEQYF
TGTGCCAGCAGCTTAGGATGGGGTAGGGAATACGAGCAGTACTTC
>TRBV10-3|TRBD1|TRBJ1-2|few
CAISDGQGARGYTF
TGTGCCATCAGTGACGGACAGGGGGCGCGTGGCTACACCTTC
>TRBV14|.|TRBJ1-1|.
CVSSRGTGPRGAFF
TGTGTCAGCAGCCGGGGAACAGGGCCAAGGGGAGCTTTCTTT
>TRBV4-3|.|TRBJ2-3|few
CASSQDIGGLLRTDTQYF
TGCGCCAGCAGCCAAGATATCGGGGGCCTCCTACGCACAGATACGCAGTATTTT
>TRBV4-2|TRBD2|TRBJ2-2|.
CASTSGGNTGELFF
TGTGCCAGCACCTCGGGGGGGAACACCGGGGAGCTGTTTTTT
>TRBV19|TRBD2|TRBJ2-2|few
CASSIRVAGGIDTGELFF
TGTGCCAGTAGTATAAGGGTAGCGGGGGGAATTGACACCGGGGAGCTGTTTTTT
>TRBV7-2|.|TRBJ1-5|many
CASSLAKDLNNQPQHF
TGTGCCAGCAGCTTAGCGAAAGACCTGAACAATCAGCCCCAGCATTTT
>TRBV10-3|TRBD2|TRBJ2-1|few
CAISERLADEQFF
TGTGCCATCAGTGAGAGGCTAGCGGATGAGCAGTTCTTC
>TRBV5-6|.|TRBJ2-7|.
CASSWKVMDLDYEQYF
TGTGCCAGCAGCTGGAAGGTAATGGACCTAGATTACGAGCAGTACTTC
>TRBV7-2|.|TRBJ2-5|many
CASSLVLRETQYF
TGTGCCAGCAGCTTAGTGCTCCGGGAGACCCAGTACTTC
>TRBV15|.|TRBJ1-1|.
CATSEATEAFF
TGTGCCACCAGCGAAGCCACTGAAGCTTTCTTT
>TRBV20-1|.|TRBJ2-5|few
CSANNPGQAETQYF
TGCAGTGCGAATAACCCGGGACAAGCGGAGACCCAGTACTTC
>TRBV19|.|TRBJ1-2|.
CASHDGGYGYTF
TGTGCCAGCCACGACGGAGGCTATGGCTACACCTTC
>TRBV28|.|TRBJ1-5|few
CASTEGRFNQPQHF
TGTGCCAGCACTGAGGGGCGGTTCAATCAGCCCCAGCATTTT
>TRBV14|.|TRBJ2-5|.
CASSTVQETQYF
TGTGCCAGCAGCACCGTACAAGAGACCCAGTACTTC
>TRBV19|.|TRBJ1-1|.
CASSISALAEAFF
TGTGCCAGTAGTATTTCCGCCCTTGCTGAAGCTTTCTTT
>TRBV4-1|.|TRBJ1-5|few
CASSQVPNQPQHF
TGCGCCAGCAGCCAAGTCCCCAATCAGCCCCAGCATTTT
>TRBV7-6|.|TRBJ1-2|.
CASSLVGEGYGYTF
TGTGCCAGCAGCTTAGTCGGCGAAGGCTATGGCTACACCTTC
>TRBV19|.|TRBJ1-5|few
CASKPGGRGNQPQHF
TGTGCCAGTAAACCGGGAGGGAGAGGCAATCAGCCCCAGCATTTT
>TRBV6-1|.|TRBJ1-1|.
CASSEDRRVWNTEAFF
TGTGCCAGCAGTGAAGATAGACGGGTATGGAACACTGAAGCTTTCTTT
>TRBV5-1|TRBD1|TRBJ1-1|.
CASSSQGAGDEAFF
TGCGCCAGCAGCTCACAGGGGGCGGGAGATGAAGCTTTCTTT
>TRBV7-6|.|TRBJ2-3|many
CASSPRASATDTQYF
TGTGCCAGCAGCCCAAGGGCTAGCGCCACAGATACGCAGTATTTT
>TRBV7-9|.|TRBJ1-2|.
CASSSQVYGYTF
TGTGCCAGCAGCTCACAGGTCTATGGCTACACCTTC
>TRBV12-3/TRBV12-4|TRBD1|TRBJ2-7|few
CASSPGQGAGLLAYEQYF
TGTGCCAGCAGTCCGGGACAGGGGGCAGGACTTCTAGCCTACGAGCAGTACTTC
>TRBV6-5|.|TRBJ1-4|.
CASSYSISRAGEKLFF
TGTGCCAGCAGTTACTCGATAAGTCGGGCAGGTGAAAAACTGTTTTTT
>TRBV4-1|TRBD1|TRBJ1-2|.
CASSQNQGAQTGYTF
TGCGCCAGCAGCCAAAACCAGGGGGCGCAGACAGGCTACACCTTC
>TRBV7-3|.|TRBJ1-2|.
CASSQYDLPNTYGYTF
TGTGCCAGCAGCCAATACGACCTCCCAAACACGTATGGCTACACCTTC
>TRBV14|.|TRBJ2-3|.
CASSANSYTQYF
TGTGCCAGCAGCGCCAACAGTTATACGCAGTATTTT
>TRBV7-9|.|TRBJ1-1|.
CASSAALTGNTEAFF
TGTGCCAGCAGCGCAGCCCTGACAGGGAACACTGAAGCTTTCTTT
>TRBV7-6|.|TRBJ1-2|.
CASSSAGVRYGYTF
TGTGCCAGCAGCTCCGCGGGGGTGAGATATGGCTACACCTTC
>TRBV7-6|TRBD1|TRBJ1-2|.
CASSPTRDSFNYGYTF
TGTGCCAGCAGTCCGACCCGGGACAGCTTTAACTATGGCTACACCTTC
>TRBV6-1|TRBD1|TRBJ1-1|.
CASRGQGQTEAFF
TGTGCCAGCAGGGGACAGGGTCAAACTGAAGCTTTCTTT
>TRBV27|.|TRBJ2-2|few
CASSPVDTGELFF
TGTGCCAGCAGCCCCGTGGACACCGGGGAGCTGTTTTTT
>TRBV5-6|TRBD2|TRBJ2-2|few
CASTPLSGASPSGVNTGELFF
TGTGCCAGCACCCCCTTAAGCGGCGCCTCTCCTAGCGGGGTTAACACCGGGGAGCTGTTTTTT
>TRBV12-3/TRBV12-4|.|TRBJ2-4|.
CASSLGSAKNIQYF
TGTGCCAGCAGTTTAGGCTCAGCCAAAAACATTCAGTACTTC
>TRBV4-1|TRBD2|TRBJ2-7|.
CASSQDSTSGSYEQYF
TGCGCCAGCAGCCAAGATTCGACTAGCGGCTCCTACGAGCAGTACTTC
>TRBV29-1|.|TRBJ2-2|.
CSVRQGGAGELFF
TGCAGCGTCCGACAGGGAGGAGCCGGGGAGCTGTTTTTT
>TRBV2|.|TRBJ2-1|.
CASSEVGEDEQFF
TGTGCCAGCAGTGAAGTAGGGGAGGATGAGCAGTTCTTC
>TRBV10-3|.|TRBJ1-4|few
CATKVDPATNEKLFF
TGTGCCACCAAAGTGGATCCTGCAACTAATGAAAAACTGTTTTTT
>TRBV20-1|.|TRBJ1-2|.
CSARPAGPSYGYTF
TGCAGTGCTAGACCGGCAGGCCCCAGCTATGGCTACACCTTC
>TRBV12-3/TRBV12-4|.|TRBJ1-6|few
CAAPVSPLHF
TGTGCCGCCCCAGTTTCACCCCTCCACTTT
>TRBV7-9|.|TRBJ1-1|.
CASSLGRNGATEAFF
TGTGCCAGCAGCTTGGGTCGGAATGGTGCCACTGAAGCTTTCTTT
>TRBV13|.|TRBJ2-6|.
CASSFPSSGANVLTF
TGTGCCAGCAGCTTCCCCTCTTCTGGGGCCAACGTCCTGACTTTC
>TRBV20-1|.|TRBJ2-1|.
CSARGGAKTYNEQFF
TGCAGTGCTAGAGGTGGGGCTAAAACCTACAATGAGCAGTTCTTC
>TRBV7-8|.|TRBJ2-5|many
CASSSPVSPQETQYF
TGTGCCAGCAGCTCCCCGGTGAGCCCCCAAGAGACCCAGTACTTC
>TRBV12-3/TRBV12-4|.|TRBJ1-1|few
CASSPIVRSMNTEAFF
TGTGCCAGCAGTCCGATTGTCAGGAGCATGAACACTGAAGCTTTCTTT
>TRBV9|.|TRBJ2-1|.
CASSVPASPHNEQFF
TGTGCCAGCAGCGTACCCGCTAGCCCCCACAATGAGCAGTTCTTC
>TRBV5-4|.|TRBJ1-6|few
CASSLGREDSPLHF
TGTGCCAGCAGCTTGGGAAGGGAGGATTCACCCCTCCACTTT
>TRBV29-1|.|TRBJ1-5|.
CGPPGPSNQPQHF
TGCGGGCCCCCGGGACCCTCTAATCAGCCCCAGCATTTT
>TRBV7-9|.|TRBJ1-2|.
CASSSTGISNYGYTF
TGTGCCAGCAGCTCTACAGGGATTTCTAACTATGGCTACACCTTC
>TRBV7-9|.|TRBJ1-1|few
CASSSAGGGQVEAFF
TGTGCCAGCAGCTCTGCGGGCGGGGGGCAGGTTGAAGCTTTCTTT